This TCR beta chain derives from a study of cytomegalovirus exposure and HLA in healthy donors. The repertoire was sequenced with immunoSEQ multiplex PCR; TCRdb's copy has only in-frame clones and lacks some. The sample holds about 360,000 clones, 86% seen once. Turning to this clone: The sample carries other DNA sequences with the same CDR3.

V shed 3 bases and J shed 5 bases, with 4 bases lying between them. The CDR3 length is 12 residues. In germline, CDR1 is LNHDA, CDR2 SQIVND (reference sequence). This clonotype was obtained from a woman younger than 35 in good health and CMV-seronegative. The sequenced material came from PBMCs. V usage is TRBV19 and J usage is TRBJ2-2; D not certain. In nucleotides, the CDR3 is TGTGCCAGTAGTATGAGGACCGGGGAGCTGTTTTTT. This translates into CASSMRTGELFF. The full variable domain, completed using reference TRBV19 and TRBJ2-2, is DGGITQSPKYLFRKEGQNVTLSCEQNLNHDAMYWYRQDPGQGLRLIYYSQIVNDFQKGDIAEGYSVSREKKESFPLTVTSAQKNPTAFYLCASSMRTGELFFGEGSRLTVL.